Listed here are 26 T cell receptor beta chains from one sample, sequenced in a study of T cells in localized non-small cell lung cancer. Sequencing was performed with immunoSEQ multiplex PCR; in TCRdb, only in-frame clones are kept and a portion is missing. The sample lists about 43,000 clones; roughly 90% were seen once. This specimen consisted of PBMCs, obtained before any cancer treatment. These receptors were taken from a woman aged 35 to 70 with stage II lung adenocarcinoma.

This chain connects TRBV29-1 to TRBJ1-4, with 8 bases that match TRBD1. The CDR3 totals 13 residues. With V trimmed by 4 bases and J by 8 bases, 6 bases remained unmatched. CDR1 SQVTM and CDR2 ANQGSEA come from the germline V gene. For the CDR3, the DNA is TGCAGCGTTGCCAGGACAGGGAACGAAAAACTGTTTTTT. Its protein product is CSVARTGNEKLFF.

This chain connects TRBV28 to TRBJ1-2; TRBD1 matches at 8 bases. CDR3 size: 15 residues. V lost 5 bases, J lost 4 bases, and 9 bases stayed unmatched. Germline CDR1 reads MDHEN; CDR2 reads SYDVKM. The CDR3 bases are TGTGCCAGCAGTCCTACGACAGGGGAGGGCTATGGCTACACCTTC. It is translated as CASSPTTGEGYGYTF.

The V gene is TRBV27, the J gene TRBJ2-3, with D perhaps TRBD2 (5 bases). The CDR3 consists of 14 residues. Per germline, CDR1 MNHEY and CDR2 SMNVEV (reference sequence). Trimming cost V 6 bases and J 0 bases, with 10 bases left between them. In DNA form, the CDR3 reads TGTGCCAGCAGGACTATCAGAAGCACAGATACGCAGTATTTT. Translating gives CASRTIRSTDTQYF.

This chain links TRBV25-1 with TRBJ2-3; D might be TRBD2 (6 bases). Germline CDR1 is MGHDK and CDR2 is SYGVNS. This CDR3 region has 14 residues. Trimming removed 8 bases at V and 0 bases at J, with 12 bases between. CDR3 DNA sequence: TGTGCCAGCCAAGGCGGGGTTAGCACAGATACGCAGTATTTT. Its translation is CASQGGVSTDTQYF.

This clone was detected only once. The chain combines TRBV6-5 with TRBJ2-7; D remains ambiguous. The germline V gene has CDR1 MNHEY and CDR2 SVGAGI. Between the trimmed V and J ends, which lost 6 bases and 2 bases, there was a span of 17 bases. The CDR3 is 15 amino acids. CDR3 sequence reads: CASRVKELYAYEQYF. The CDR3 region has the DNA TGTGCCAGCAGGGTAAAGGAACTTTACGCCTACGAGCAGTACTTC.

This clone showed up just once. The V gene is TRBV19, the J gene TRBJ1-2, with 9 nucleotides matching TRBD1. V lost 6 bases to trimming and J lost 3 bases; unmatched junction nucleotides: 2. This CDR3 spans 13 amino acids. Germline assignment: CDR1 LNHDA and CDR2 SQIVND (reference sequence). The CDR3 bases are TGTGCCAGTAGGCGGGACAGGGACTATGGCTACACCTTC. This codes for CASRRDRDYGYTF.

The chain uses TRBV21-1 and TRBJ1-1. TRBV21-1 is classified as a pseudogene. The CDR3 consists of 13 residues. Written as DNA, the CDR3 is TGTGCCAGCAGCACTTTAGGGAGGACTGAAGCTTTCTTT. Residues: CASSTLGRTEAFF.

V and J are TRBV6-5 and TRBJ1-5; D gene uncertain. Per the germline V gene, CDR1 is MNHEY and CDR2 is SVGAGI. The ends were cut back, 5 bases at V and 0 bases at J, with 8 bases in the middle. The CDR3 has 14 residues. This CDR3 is CASSPTISNQPQHF. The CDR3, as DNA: TGTGCCAGCAGTCCCACCATTAGCAATCAGCCCCAGCATTTT.

CDR3 bases: TGTGCCAGCAGTTTACTAGCGGGGGCTCCCAAAAACATTCAGTACTTC. It specifies CASSLLAGAPKNIQYF. The J gene is TRBJ2-4, the V gene TRBV27; TRBD2 matches at 10 bases. The CDR3 loop spans 16 amino acids. After removal of 2 bases from V and 2 bases from J, the junction contained 3 bases not matched to a gene. Germline assignment: CDR1 MNHEY and CDR2 SMNVEV (reference sequence).

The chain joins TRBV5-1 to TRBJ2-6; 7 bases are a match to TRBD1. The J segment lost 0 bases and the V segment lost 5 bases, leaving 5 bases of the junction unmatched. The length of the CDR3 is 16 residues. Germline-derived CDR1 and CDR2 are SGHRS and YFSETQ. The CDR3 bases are TGCGCCAGCAGGTTGACAGGGACCTCTGGGGCCAACGTCCTGACTTTC. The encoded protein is CASRLTGTSGANVLTF.

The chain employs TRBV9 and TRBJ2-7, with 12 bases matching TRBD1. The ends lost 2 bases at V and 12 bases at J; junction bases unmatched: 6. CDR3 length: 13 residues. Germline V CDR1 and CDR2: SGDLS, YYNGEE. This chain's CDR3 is CASSVGDRGLPYF. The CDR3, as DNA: TGTGCCAGCAGCGTGGGGGACAGGGGGCTCCCGTACTTC.

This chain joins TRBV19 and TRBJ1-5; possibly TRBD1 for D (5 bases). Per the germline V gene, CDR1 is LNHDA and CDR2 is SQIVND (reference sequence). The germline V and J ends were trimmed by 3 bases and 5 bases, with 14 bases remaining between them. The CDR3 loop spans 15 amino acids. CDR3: CASSIGGDLDQPQHF. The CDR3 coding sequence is TGTGCCAGTAGTATCGGTGGGGACCTGGATCAGCCCCAGCATTTT.

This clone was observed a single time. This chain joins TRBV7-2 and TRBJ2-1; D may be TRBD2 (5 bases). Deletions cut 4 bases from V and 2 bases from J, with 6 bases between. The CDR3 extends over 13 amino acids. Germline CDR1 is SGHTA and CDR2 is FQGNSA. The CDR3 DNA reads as TGTGCCAGCAGCTCCGGGGCCTACAATGAGCAGTTCTTC. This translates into CASSSGAYNEQFF.

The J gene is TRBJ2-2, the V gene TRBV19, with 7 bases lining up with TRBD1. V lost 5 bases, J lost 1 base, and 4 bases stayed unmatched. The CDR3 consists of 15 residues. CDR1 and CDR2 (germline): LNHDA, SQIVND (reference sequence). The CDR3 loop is CASSPRDRNTGELFF. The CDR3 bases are TGTGCCAGTAGTCCCCGGGACAGGAACACCGGGGAGCTGTTTTTT.

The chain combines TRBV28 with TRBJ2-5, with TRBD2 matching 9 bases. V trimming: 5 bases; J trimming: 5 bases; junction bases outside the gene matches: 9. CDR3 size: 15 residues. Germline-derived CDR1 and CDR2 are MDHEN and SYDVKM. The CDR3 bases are TGTGCCAGCAGTGACCCTTGGCGGGAGGGCGAGACCCAGTACTTC. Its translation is CASSDPWREGETQYF.

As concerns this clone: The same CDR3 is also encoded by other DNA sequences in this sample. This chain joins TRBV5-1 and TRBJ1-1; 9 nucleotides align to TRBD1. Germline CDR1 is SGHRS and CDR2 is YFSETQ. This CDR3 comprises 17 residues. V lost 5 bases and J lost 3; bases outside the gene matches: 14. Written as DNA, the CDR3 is TGCGCCAGCAGTTTGACTGGGACAGGGCTAGGGGACACTGAAGCTTTCTTT. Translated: CASSLTGTGLGDTEAFF.

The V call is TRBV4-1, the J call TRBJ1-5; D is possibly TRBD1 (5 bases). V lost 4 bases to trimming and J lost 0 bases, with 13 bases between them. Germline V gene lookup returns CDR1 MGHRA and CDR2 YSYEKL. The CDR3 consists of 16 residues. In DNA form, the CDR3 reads TGCGCCAGCAGCCCCCGAGAGGGGAATAGCAATCAGCCCCAGCATTTT. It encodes CASSPREGNSNQPQHF.

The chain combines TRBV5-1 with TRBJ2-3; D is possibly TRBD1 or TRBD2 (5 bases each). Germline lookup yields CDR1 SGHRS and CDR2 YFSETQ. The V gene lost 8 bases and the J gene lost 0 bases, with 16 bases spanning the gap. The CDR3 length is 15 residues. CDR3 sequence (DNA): TGCGCCAGTTCTCGAGAGGGGTCAAGCACAGATACGCAGTATTTT. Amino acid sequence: CASSREGSSTDTQYF.

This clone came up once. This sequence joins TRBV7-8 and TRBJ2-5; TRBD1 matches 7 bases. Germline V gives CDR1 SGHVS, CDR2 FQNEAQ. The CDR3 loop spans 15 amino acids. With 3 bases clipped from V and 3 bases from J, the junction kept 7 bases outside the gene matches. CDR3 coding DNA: TGTGCCAGCAGCTTGATAGGGGGCGCAGAAGAGACCCAGTACTTC. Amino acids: CASSLIGGAEETQYF.

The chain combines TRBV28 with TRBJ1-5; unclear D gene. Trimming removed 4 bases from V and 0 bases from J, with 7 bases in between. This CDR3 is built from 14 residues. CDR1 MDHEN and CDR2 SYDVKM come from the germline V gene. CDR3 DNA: TGTGCCAGCAGTTCCTATCCTAGCAATCAGCCCCAGCATTTT. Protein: CASSSYPSNQPQHF.

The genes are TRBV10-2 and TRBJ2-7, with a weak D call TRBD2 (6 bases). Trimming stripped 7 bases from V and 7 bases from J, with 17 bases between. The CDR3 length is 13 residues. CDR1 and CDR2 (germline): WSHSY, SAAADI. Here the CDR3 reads CASTPGGSGEQYF. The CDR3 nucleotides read TGCGCCAGCACCCCCGGGGGAAGCGGGGAGCAGTACTTC.

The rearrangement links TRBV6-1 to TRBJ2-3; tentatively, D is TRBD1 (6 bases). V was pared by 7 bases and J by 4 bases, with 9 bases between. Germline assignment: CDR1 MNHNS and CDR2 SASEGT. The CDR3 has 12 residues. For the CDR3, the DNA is TGTGCCAGCACCAGGGGCTCAGATACGCAGTATTTT. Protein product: CASTRGSDTQYF.

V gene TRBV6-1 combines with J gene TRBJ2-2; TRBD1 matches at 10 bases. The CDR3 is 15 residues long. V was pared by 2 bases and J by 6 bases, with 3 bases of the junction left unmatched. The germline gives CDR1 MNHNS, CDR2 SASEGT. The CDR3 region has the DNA TGTGCCAGCAGTGAAAGACAGGGGGCCGCCGGGGAGCTGTTTTTT. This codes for CASSERQGAAGELFF.

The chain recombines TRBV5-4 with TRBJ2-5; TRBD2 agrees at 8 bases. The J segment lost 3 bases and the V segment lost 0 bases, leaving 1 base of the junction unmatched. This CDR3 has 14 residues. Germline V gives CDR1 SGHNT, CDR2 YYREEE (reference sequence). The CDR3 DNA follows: TGTGCCAGCAGCTTGGTCGGGGGGGAAGAGACCCAGTACTTC. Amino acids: CASSLVGGEETQYF.

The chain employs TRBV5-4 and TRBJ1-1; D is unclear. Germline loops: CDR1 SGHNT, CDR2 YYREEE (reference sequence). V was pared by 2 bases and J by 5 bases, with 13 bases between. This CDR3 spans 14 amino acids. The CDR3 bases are TGTGCCAGCAGCTTAATCGACGGTAGGACTGAAGCTTTCTTT. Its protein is CASSLIDGRTEAFF.

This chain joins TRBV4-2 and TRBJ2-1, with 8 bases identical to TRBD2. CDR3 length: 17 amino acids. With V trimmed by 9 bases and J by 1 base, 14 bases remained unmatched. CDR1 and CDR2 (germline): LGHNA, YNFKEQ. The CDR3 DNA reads TGTGCCAGTCAACTAGCGGTAACCCCTGGGTCCTACAATGAGCAGTTCTTC. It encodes CASQLAVTPGSYNEQFF.